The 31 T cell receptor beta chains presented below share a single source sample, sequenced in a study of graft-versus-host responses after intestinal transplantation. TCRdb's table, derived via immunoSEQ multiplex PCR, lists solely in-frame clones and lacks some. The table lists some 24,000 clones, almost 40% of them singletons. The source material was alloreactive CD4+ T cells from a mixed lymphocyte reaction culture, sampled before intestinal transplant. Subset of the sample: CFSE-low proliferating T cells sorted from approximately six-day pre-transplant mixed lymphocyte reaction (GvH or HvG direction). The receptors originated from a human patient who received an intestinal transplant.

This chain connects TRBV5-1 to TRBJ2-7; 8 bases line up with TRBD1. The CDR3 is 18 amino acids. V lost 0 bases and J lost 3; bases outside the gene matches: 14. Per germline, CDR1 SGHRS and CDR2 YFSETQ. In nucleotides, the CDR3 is TGCGCCAGCAGCTTGGCCTACAGGGGGAGTCATCCCTACTACGAGCAGTACTTC. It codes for CASSLAYRGSHPYYEQYF. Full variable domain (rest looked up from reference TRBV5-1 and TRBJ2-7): KAGVTQTPRYLIKTRGQQVTLSCSPISGHRSVSWYQQTPGQGLQFLFEYFSETQRNKGNFPGRFSGRQFSNSRSEMNVSTLELGDSALYLCASSLAYRGSHPYYEQYFGPGTRLTVT.

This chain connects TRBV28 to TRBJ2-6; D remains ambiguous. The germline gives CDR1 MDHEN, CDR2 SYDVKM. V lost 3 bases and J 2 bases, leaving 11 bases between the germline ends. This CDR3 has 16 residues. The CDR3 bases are TGTGCCAGCAGTTTGGTCGGGTACGCTGGGGCCAACGTCCTGACTTTC. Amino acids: CASSLVGYAGANVLTF.

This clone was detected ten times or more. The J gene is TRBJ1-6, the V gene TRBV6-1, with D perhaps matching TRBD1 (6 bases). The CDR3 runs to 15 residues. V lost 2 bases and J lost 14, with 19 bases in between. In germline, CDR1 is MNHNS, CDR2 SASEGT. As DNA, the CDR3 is TGTGCCAGCAGTGAAATAGGCAGGGGATTCTCGGCCCTCCACTTT. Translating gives CASSEIGRGFSALHF.

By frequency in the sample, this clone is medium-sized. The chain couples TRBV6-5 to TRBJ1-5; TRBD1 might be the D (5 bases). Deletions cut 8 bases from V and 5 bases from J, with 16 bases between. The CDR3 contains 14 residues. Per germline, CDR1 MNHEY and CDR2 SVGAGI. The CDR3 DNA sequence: TGTGCCAGCCGGAGAGGGTGGGGGGATCAGCCCCAGCATTTT. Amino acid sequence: CASRRGWGDQPQHF.

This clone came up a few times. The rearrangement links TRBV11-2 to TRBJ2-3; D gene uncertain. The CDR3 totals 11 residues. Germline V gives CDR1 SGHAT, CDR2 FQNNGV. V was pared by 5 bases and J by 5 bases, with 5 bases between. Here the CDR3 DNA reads TGTGCCAGCAGCCCGAGAGATACGCAGTATTTT. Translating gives CASSPRDTQYF.

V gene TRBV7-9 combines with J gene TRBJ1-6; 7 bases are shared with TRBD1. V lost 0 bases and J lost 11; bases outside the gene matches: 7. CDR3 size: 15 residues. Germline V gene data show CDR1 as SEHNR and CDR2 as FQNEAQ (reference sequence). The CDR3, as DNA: TGTGCCAGCAGCTTAGCGGGGACAGAGAGAACACCCCTCCACTTT. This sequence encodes CASSLAGTERTPLHF.

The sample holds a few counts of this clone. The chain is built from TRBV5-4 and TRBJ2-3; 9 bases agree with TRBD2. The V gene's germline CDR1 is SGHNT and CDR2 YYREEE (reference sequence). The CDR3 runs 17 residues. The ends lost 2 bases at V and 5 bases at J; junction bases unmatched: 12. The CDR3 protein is CASSFELAGGLRDTQYF. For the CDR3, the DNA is TGTGCCAGCAGCTTCGAGCTGGCGGGGGGGCTCCGAGATACGCAGTATTTT.

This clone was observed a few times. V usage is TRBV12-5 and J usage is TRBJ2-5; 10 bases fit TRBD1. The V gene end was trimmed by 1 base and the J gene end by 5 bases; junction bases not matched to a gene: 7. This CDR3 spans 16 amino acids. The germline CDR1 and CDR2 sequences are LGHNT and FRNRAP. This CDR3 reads CASGLGQGAVGETQYF. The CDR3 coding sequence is TGTGCTAGTGGTTTGGGACAGGGGGCGGTCGGGGAGACCCAGTACTTC.

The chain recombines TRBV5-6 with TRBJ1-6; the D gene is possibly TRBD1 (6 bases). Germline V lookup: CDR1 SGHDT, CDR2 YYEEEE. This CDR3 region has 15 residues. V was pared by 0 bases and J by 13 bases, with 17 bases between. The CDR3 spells CASSLERRRGLPLHF. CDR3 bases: TGTGCCAGCAGCTTGGAGAGGAGGCGGGGGCTTCCCCTCCACTTT.

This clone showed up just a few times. CDR3 amino acids: CASSLEGRGLSEAFF. CDR3 sequence (DNA): TGTGCCAGCAGCTTAGAGGGCAGGGGGCTAAGTGAAGCTTTCTTT. The rearrangement uses TRBV7-2 and TRBJ1-1, with 8 bases identical to TRBD1. The junction had 8 bases not matched to a gene; V was cut back by 1 base and J by 7 bases. The CDR3 covers 15 residues. Germline-derived CDR1 and CDR2 are SGHTA and FQGNSA.

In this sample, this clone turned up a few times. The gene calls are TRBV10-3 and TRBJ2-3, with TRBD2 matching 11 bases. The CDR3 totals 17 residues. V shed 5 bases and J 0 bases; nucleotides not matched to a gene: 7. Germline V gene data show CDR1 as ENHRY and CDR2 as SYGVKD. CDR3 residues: CAISKTSGGPSTDTQYF. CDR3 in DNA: TGTGCCATCAGTAAAACTAGCGGGGGCCCTAGCACAGATACGCAGTATTTT.

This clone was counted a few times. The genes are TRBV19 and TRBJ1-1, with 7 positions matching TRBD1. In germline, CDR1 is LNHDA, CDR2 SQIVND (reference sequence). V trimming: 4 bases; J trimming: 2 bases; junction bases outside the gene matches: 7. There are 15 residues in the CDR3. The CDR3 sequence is CASSRDRVANTEAFF. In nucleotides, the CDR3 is TGTGCCAGTAGTAGAGACAGGGTTGCAAACACTGAAGCTTTCTTT.

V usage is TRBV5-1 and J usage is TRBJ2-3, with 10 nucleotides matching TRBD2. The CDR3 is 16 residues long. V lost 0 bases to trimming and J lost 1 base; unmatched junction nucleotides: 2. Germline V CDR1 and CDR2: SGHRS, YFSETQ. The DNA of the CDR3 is TGCGCCAGCAGCTTGGGGCTAGCGGGAGGCACAGATACGCAGTATTTT. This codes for CASSLGLAGGTDTQYF.

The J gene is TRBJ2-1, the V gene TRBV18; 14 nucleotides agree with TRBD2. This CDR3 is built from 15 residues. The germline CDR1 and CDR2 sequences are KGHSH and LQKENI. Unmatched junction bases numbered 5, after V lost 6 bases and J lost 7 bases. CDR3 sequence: CASSGGLAGVNEQFF. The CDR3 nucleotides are TGTGCCAGCTCGGGGGGACTAGCGGGAGTGAATGAGCAGTTCTTC.

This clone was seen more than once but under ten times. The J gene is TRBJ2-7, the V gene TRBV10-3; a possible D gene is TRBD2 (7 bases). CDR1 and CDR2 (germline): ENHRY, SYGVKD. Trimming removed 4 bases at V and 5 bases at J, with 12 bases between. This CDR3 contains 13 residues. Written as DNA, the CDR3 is TGTGCCATCAGTGGAGGGGGGGCCGACGAGCAGTACTTC. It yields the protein CAISGGGADEQYF.

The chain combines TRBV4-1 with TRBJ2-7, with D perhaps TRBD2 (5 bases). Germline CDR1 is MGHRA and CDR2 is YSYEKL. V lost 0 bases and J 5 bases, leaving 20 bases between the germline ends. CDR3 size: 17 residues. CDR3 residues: CASSQEERGYSYHEQYF. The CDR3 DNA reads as TGCGCCAGCAGCCAAGAAGAAAGAGGGTACAGCTACCACGAGCAGTACTTC.

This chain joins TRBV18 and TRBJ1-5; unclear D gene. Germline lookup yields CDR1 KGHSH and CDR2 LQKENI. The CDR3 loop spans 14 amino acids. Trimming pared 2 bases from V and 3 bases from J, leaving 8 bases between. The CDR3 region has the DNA TGTGCCAGCTCACCAGTACAGTTCAATCAGCCCCAGCATTTT. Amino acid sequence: CASSPVQFNQPQHF.

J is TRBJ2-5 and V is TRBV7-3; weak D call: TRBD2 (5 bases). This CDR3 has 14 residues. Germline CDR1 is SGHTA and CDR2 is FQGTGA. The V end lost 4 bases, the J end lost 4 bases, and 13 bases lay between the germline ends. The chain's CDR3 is CASSSAGGGETQYF. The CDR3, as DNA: TGTGCCAGCAGCTCCGCAGGAGGAGGAGAGACCCAGTACTTC. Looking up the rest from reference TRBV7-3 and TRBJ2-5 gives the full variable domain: GAGVSQTPSNKVTEKGKYVELRCDPISGHTALYWYRQSLGQGPEFLIYFQGTGAADDSGLPNDRFFAVRPEGSVSTLKIQRTERGDSAVYLCASSSAGGGETQYFGPGTRLLVL.

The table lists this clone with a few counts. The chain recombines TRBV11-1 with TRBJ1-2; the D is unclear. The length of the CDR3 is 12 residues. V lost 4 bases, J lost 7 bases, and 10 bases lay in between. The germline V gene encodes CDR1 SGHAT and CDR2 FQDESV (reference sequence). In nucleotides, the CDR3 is TGTGCCAGCAGCTCAAGCCCCGGTGGCTACACCTTC. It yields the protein CASSSSPGGYTF.

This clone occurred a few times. The CDR3 bases are TGTGCCAGCAGGCGCGGGGTCCAAGAGACCCAGTACTTC. It codes for CASRRGVQETQYF. This chain links TRBV7-2 with TRBJ2-5, with D tentatively TRBD2 (6 bases). Looked up from germline, CDR1 is SGHTA and CDR2 is FQGNSA. Trimming pared 6 bases from V and 1 base from J, leaving 9 bases between. This CDR3 comprises 13 residues.

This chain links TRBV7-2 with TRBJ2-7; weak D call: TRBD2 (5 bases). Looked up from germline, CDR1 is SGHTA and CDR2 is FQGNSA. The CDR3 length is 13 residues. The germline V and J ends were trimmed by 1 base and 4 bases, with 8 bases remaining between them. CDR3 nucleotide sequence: TGTGCCAGCAGCTTAGAGAGGGAATACGAGCAGTACTTC. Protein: CASSLEREYEQYF. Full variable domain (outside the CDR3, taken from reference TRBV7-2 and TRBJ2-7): GAGVSQSPSNKVTEKGKDVELRCDPISGHTALYWYRQSLGQGLEFLIYFQGNSAPDKSGLPSDRFSAERTGGSVSTLTIQRTQQEDSAVYLCASSLEREYEQYFGPGTRLTVT.

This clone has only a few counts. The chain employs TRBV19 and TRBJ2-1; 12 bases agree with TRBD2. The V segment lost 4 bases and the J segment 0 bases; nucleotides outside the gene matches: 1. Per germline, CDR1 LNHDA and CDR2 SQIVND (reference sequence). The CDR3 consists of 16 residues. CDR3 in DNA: TGTGCCAGTAGTAAACTAGCGGGAGGCTCCTACAATGAGCAGTTCTTC. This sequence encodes CASSKLAGGSYNEQFF.

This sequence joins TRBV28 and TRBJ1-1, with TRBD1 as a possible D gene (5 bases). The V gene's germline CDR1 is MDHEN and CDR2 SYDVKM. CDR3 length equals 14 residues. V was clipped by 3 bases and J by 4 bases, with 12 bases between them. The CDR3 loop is CASSFAGMVTEAFF. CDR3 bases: TGTGCCAGCAGTTTTGCAGGGATGGTCACTGAAGCTTTCTTT.

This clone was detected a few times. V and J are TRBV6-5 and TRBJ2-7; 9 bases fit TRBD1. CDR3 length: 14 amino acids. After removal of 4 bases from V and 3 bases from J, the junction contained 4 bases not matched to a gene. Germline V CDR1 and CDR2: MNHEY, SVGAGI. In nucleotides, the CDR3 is TGTGCCAGCAGTTTCGGGACAGGGCTCTACGAGCAGTACTTC. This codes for CASSFGTGLYEQYF.

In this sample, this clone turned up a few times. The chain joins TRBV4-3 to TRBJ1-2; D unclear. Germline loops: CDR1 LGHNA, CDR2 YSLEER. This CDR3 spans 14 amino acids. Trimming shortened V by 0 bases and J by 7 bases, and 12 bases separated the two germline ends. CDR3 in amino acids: CASSQDRGASGYTF. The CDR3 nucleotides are TGCGCCAGCAGCCAAGATAGAGGAGCGAGTGGCTACACCTTC.

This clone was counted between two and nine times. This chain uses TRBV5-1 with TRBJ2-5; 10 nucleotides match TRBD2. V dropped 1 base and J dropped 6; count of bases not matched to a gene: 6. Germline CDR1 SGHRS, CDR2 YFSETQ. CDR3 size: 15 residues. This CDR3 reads CASSLTAGGQKTQYF. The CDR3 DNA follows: TGCGCCAGCAGCTTGACAGCGGGAGGGCAGAAGACCCAGTACTTC.

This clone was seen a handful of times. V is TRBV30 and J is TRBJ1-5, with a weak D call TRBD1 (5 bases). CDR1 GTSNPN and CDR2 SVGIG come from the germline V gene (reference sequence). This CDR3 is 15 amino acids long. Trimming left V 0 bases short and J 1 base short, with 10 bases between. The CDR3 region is CAWSVWGESNQPQHF. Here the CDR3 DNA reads TGTGCCTGGAGTGTTTGGGGGGAAAGCAATCAGCCCCAGCATTTT.

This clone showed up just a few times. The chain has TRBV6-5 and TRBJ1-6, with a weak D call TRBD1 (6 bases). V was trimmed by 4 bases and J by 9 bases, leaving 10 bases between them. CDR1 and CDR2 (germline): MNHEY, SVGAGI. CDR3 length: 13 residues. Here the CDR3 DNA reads TGTGCCAGCAGTTCACAGGGTCGTTCACCCCTCCACTTT. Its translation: CASSSQGRSPLHF.

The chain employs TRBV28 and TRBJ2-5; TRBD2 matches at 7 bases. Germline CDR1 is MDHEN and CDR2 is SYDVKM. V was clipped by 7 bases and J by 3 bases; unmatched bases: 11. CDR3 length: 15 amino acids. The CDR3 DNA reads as TGTGCCAGCATTTCTGGCGGGAGTGGGGAAGAGACCCAGTACTTC. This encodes CASISGGSGEETQYF. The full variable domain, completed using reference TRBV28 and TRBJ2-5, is DVKVTQSSRYLVKRTGEKVFLECVQDMDHENMFWYRQDPGLGLRLIYFSYDVKMKEKGDIPEGYSVSREKKERFSLILESASTNQTSMYLCASISGGSGEETQYFGPGTRLLVL.

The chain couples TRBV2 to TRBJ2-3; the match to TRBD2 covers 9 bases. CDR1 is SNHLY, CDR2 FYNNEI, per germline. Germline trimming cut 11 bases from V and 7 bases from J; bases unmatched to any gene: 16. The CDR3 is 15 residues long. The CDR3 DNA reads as TGTGCCTCCAAGGCCGGAGCTAGCGGGACGAATACGCAGTATTTT. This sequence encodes CASKAGASGTNTQYF.

Here the CDR3 DNA reads TGTGCCAGCAGCCGAGGGTCCAGCTCTGGAAACACCATATATTTT. Translated, it gives CASSRGSSSGNTIYF. V is TRBV5-5 and J is TRBJ1-3; no definite D call. The germline V and J ends were trimmed by 4 bases and 0 bases, with 11 bases remaining between them. CDR3 length equals 15 residues. In germline, CDR1 is SGHKS, CDR2 YYEKEE (reference sequence).